This T cell receptor beta chain was captured by sequencing in a study of OX40 agonist ivuxolimab in advanced cancers. TCRdb's table, derived via immunoSEQ multiplex PCR, lists solely in-frame clones and lacks some. The sample holds 9,500 to 12,000 clones; over 65% are singletons and the top ten take roughly 20%. A remark on this clone: One base away lies a much larger clone, so this may be a sequencing read error. Other DNA sequences within the sample encode an identical CDR3.

CDR3 length: 17 amino acids. Germline-derived CDR1 and CDR2 are SGHAT and FQDESV (reference sequence). This TCR was recovered from an adult with an advanced solid tumor such as melanoma, head and neck, liver or kidney cancer. This chain uses TRBV11-1 with TRBJ1-5, with 8 positions matching TRBD1. The sample consisted of CD4+ or CD8+ T cells sorted from blood, taken in a trial of the OX40 agonist ivuxolimab. The CDR3 sequence is CASSSTTGDNSNQPQHF. CDR3 DNA: TGTGCCAGCAGCTCGACGACAGGGGACAATAGCAATCAGCCCCAGCACTTT. Supplemented by reference TRBV11-1 and TRBJ1-5, the full variable domain reads EAEVAQSPRYKITEKSQAVAFWCDPISGHATLYWYRQILGQGPELLVQFQDESVVDDSQLPKDRFSAERLKGVDSTLKIQPAELGDSAMYLCASSSTTGDNSNQPQHFGDGTRLSIL.